Given below is one TCR beta chain in context. The antigen is undetermined. Per the germline V gene, CDR1 is ENHRY and CDR2 is SYGVKD. The V gene end was trimmed by 3 bases and the J gene end by 5 bases; junction bases not matched to a gene: 15. The CDR3 loop spans 17 amino acids. This entry belongs to a study of shared clonotypes between healthy human individuals. Findings of the study overall: Sequencing depth was expected to influence donor clonotype sharing.

It was CD45RO-negative cells, positively selected for CCR7, that made up naive CD8 cells, with terminally differentiated effector memory CD45RA+ cells excluded. Only Caucasian adults living in Nashville, Tennessee made up the donor group. Profiled with immunoSEQ multiplex PCR; TCRdb holds only in-frame clones, not every one. The sample gives more than 2 million clones, 93% of which show up once; about 1.6% is in the top ten. The origin of this receptor is a man in his late teens or twenties in good health. Some clones in this sample may be carry-over from other donors' samples. The sequencing sample was made of naive CD8+ T cells from PBMCs. V and J are TRBV10-3 and TRBJ2-5; TRBD2 matches at 7 bases. CDR3 in amino acids: CAISDTMARELQETQYF. CDR3 nucleotides: TGTGCCATCAGTGATACTATGGCGCGGGAGCTACAGGAGACCCAGTACTTC.